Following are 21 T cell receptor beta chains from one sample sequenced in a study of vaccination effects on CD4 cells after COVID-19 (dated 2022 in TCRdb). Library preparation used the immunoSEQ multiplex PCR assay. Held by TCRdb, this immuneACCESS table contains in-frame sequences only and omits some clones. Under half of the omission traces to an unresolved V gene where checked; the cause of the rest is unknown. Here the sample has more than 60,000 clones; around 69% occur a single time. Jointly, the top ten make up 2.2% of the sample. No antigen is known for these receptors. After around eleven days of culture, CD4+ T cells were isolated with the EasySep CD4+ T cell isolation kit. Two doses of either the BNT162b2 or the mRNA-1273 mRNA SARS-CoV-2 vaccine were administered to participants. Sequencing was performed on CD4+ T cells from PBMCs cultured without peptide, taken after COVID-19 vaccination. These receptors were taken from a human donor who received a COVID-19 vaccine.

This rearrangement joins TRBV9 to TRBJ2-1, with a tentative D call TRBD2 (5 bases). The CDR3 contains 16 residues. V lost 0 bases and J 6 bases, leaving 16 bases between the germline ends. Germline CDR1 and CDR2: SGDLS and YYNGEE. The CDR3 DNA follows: TGTGCCAGCAGCGTAGTTGCCGAGGCGGCGGGCAATGAGCAGTTCTTC. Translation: CASSVVAEAAGNEQFF. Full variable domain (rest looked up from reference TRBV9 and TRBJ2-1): DSGVTQTPKHLITATGQRVTLRCSPRSGDLSVYWYQQSLDQGLQFLIQYYNGEERAKGNILERFSAQQFPDLHSELNLSSLELGDSALYFCASSVVAEAAGNEQFFGPGTRLTVL.

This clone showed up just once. The CDR3 DNA reads TGTGCCAGCAGCCGCGGCGGGGAGCTGTTTTTT. This gives the protein CASSRGGELFF. The V gene is TRBV3-1 (or the pseudogene TRBV3-2), the J gene TRBJ2-2, with no clear D. The CDR3 covers 11 residues. From germline, CDR1 is LGHDT and CDR2 YNNKEL (reference sequence). The V gene lost 4 bases and the J gene lost 7 bases, with 4 bases spanning the gap.

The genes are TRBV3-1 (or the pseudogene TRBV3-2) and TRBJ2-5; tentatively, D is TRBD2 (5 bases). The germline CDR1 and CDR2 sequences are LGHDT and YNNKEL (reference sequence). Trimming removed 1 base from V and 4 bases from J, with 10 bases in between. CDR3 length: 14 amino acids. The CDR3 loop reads CASSQGGLGETQYF. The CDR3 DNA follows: TGTGCCAGCAGCCAAGGAGGGCTCGGAGAGACCCAGTACTTC.

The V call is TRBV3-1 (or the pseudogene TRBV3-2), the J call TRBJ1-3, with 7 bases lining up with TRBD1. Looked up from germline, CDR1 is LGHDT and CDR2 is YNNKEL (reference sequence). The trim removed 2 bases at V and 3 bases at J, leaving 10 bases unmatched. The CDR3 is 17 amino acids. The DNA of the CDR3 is TGTGCCAGCAGCCAACCAATTTACAGGGGTAATGGAAACACCATATATTTT. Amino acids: CASSQPIYRGNGNTIYF.

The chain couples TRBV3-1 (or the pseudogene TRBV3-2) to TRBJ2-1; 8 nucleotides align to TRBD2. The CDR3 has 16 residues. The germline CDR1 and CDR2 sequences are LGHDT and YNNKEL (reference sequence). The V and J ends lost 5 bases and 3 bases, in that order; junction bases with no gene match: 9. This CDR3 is CASSVWGRGDYNEQFF. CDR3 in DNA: TGTGCCAGCAGCGTTTGGGGGCGGGGGGACTACAATGAGCAGTTCTTC.

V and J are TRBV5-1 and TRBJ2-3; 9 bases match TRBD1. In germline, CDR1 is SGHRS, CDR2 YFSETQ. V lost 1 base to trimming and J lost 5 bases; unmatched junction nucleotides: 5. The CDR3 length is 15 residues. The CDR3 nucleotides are TGCGCCAGCAGCTTGCGGGACAGGGCCGAAGATACGCAGTATTTT. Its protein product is CASSLRDRAEDTQYF.

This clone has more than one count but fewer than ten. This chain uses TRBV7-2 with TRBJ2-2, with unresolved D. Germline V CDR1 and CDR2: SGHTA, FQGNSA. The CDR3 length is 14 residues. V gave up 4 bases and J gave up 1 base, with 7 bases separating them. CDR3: CASSYQVNTGELFF. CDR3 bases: TGTGCCAGCAGCTATCAGGTGAACACCGGGGAGCTGTTTTTT.

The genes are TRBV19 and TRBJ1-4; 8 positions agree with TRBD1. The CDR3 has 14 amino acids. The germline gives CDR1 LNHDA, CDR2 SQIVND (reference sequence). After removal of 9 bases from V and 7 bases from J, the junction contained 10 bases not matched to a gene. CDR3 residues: CASLDRGGSEKLFF. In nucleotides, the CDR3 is TGTGCCAGCCTTGACAGGGGCGGTAGTGAAAAACTGTTTTTT.

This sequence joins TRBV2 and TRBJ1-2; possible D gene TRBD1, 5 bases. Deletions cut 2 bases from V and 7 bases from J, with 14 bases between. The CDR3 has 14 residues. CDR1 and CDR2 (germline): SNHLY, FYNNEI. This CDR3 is CASSEFGGSGGYTF. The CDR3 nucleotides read TGTGCCAGCAGTGAATTTGGGGGGTCGGGTGGCTACACCTTC.

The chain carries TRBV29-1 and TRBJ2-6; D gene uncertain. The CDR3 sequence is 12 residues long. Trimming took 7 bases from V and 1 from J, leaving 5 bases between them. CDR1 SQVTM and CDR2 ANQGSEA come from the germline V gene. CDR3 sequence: CSASSGANVLTF. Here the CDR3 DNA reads TGCAGCGCCAGTTCTGGGGCCAACGTCCTGACTTTC.

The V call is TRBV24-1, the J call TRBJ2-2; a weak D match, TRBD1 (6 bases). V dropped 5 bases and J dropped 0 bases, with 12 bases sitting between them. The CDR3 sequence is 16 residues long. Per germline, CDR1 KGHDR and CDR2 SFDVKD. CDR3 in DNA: TGTGCCACCAGTGGAACAGGGTGGGCGAACACCGGGGAGCTGTTTTTT. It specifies CATSGTGWANTGELFF.

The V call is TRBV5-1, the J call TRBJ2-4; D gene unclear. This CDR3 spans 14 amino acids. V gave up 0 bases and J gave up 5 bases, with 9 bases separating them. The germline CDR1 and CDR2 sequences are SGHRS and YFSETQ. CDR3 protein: CASSLAGPENIQYF. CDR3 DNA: TGCGCCAGCAGCTTGGCAGGTCCGGAAAACATTCAGTACTTC.

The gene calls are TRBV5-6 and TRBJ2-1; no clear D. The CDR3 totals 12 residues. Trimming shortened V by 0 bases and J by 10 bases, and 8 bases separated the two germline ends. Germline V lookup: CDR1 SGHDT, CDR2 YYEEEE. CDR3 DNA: TGTGCCAGCAGCTTGGGTAGGCTAGAGCAGTTCTTC. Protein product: CASSLGRLEQFF.

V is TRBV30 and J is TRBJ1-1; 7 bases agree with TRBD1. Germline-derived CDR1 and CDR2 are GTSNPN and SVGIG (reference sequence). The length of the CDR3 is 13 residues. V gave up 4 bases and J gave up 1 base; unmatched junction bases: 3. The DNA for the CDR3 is TGTGCCTGGATGGGGACAGCGAACACTGAAGCTTTCTTT. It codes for CAWMGTANTEAFF.

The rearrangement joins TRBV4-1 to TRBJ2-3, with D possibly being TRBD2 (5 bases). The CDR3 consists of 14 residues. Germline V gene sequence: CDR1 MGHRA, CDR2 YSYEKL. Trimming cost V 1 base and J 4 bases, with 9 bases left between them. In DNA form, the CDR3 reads TGCGCCAGCAGCCAAGGAGGGCCGGCAGATACGCAGTATTTT. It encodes CASSQGGPADTQYF.

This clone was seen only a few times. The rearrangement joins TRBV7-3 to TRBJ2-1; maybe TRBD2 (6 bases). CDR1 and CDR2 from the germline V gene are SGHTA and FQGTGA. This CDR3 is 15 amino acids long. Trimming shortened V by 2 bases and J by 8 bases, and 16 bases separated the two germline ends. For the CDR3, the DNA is TGTGCCAGCAGCTTAGGGTCGGGGAGGTTCGATGAGCAGTTCTTC. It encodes CASSLGSGRFDEQFF.

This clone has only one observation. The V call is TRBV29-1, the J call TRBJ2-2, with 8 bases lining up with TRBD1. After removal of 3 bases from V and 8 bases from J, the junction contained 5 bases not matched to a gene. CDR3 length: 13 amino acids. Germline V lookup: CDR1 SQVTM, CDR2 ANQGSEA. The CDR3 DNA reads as TGCAGCGTTGAGGTCAGGGGGCAGGGGGAGCTGTTTTTT. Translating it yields CSVEVRGQGELFF.

The CDR3 DNA is TGTGCCAGTAGTATAGAACACAATCAGCCCCAGCATTTT. Its protein product is CASSIEHNQPQHF. The chain is built from TRBV19 and TRBJ1-5; D unclear. The CDR3 has 13 residues. V shed 0 bases and J shed 3 bases, with 3 bases lying between them. Germline loops: CDR1 LNHDA, CDR2 SQIVND (reference sequence).

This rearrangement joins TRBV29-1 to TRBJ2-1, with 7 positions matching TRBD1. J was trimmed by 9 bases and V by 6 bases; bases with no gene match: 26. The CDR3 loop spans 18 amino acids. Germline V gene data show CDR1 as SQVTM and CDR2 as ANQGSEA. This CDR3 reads CSVKGPPTGPTGSPEQFF. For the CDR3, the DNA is TGCAGCGTAAAAGGACCCCCGACAGGGCCCACGGGAAGTCCTGAGCAGTTCTTC.

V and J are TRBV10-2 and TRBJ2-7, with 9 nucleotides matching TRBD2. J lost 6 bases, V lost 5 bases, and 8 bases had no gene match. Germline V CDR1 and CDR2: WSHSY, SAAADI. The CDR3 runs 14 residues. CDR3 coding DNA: TGCGCCAGCAGTCAAACAGCGGGGGGTGGCGAGCAGTACGTC. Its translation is CASSQTAGGGEQYV.

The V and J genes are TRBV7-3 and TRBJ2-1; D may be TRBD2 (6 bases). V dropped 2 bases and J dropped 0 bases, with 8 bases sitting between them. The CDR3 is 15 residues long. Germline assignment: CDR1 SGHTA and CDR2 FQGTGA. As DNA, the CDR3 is TGTGCCAGCAGCTTACAGGGAGGCTCCTACAATGAGCAGTTCTTC. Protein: CASSLQGGSYNEQFF.